These 5 T cell receptor beta chains were sequenced from one sample in a study of blood T cell repertoires in COVID-19. TCRdb keeps only in-frame clones here, not all; method: immunoSEQ multiplex PCR. The table lists 110,000 to 150,000 clones, 81% of them singletons, with roughly 8.2% in the top ten. The source material was peripheral blood. The receptors come from a human donor in a cohort sampled during active COVID-19.

The chain recombines TRBV10-2 with TRBJ2-7; tentatively, D is TRBD1 (6 bases). V gave up 8 bases and J gave up 0 bases, with 14 bases separating them. Looked up from germline, CDR1 is WSHSY and CDR2 is SAAADI. CDR3 length: 14 amino acids. This chain's CDR3 is CASRAGGSSYEQYF. The DNA of the CDR3 is TGCGCCAGCCGAGCTGGGGGCTCCTCCTACGAGCAGTACTTC.

The chain carries TRBV6-6 and TRBJ2-7; D possibly corresponds to TRBD1 (6 bases). V lost 6 bases and J lost 2, with 17 bases in between. The CDR3 is 15 amino acids. Per the germline V gene, CDR1 is MNHNY and CDR2 is SVGAGI (reference sequence). CDR3 sequence (DNA): TGTGCCAGCAGGCAGAGGGACAATGGCCCCTACGAGCAGTACTTC. This codes for CASRQRDNGPYEQYF.

The rearrangement uses TRBV7-3 and TRBJ2-4; D may be TRBD2 (5 bases). CDR1 is SGHTA, CDR2 FQGTGA, per germline. The germline V and J ends were trimmed by 3 bases and 9 bases, with 12 bases remaining between them. The CDR3 has 13 residues. CDR3 DNA: TGTGCCAGCAGCTTGAGGGAGTCGGGCATTCAGTACTTC. This codes for CASSLRESGIQYF. The whole variable domain, remainder taken from reference TRBV7-3 and TRBJ2-4, is GAGVSQTPSNKVTEKGKYVELRCDPISGHTALYWYRQSLGQGPEFLIYFQGTGAADDSGLPNDRFFAVRPEGSVSTLKIQRTERGDSAVYLCASSLRESGIQYFGAGTRLSVL.

The chain joins TRBV5-1 to TRBJ1-4; D may be TRBD1 (6 bases). The germline V and J ends were trimmed by 0 bases and 6 bases, with 12 bases remaining between them. Germline V lookup: CDR1 SGHRS, CDR2 YFSETQ. The CDR3 contains 15 residues. The DNA of the CDR3 is TGCGCCAGCAGCTTGGCCGGGCAGGGGTATGAAAAACTGTTTTTT. The encoded protein is CASSLAGQGYEKLFF.

The genes are TRBV5-1 and TRBJ2-7; TRBD1 matches at 9 bases. Germline CDR1 and CDR2: SGHRS and YFSETQ. CDR3 length equals 15 residues. V shed 1 base and J 2 bases; nucleotides not matched to a gene: 4. As DNA, the CDR3 is TGCGCCAGCAGCTTGTATGGGACAGGGACCTACGAGCAGTACTTC. It yields the protein CASSLYGTGTYEQYF.